Listed below are T cell receptor beta chains from one sample, sequenced in a study of blood T cell repertoires in COVID-19. Libraries were prepared by immunoSEQ multiplex PCR; TCRdb keeps only in-frame clonotypes and omits some of them. There are about 330,000 clones in the sample; 92% occur only once, and 18% lies in the top ten. Sequencing was carried out using PBMCs or T cells enriched from blood (not recorded which). These receptors were obtained from a woman aged 25-40 years who had recovered from COVID-19. Each CDR3 is given with its conserved first and last residue. Fields, in order: D gene, J gene, V gene, clone size, CDR3 protein, CDR3 DNA. The D gene is left open where the match is weak. Only some rows state a clone size, as once, few, many or a class for expanded clones.

- TRBJ2-1 TRBV3-1/TRBV3-2 - CASSQGGTDEQFF TGTGCCAGCAGCCAAGGCGGGACGGATGAGCAGTTCTTC
- TRBJ2-2 TRBV5-1 once CASRLELDTGELFF TGCGCCAGCAGGCTAGAGCTCGACACCGGGGAGCTGTTTTTT
- TRBJ2-7 TRBV27 - CASSLGGLEQYF TGTGCCAGCAGTCTGGGGGGTCTCGAGCAGTACTTC
- TRBJ2-1 TRBV28 - CASSPISTSSYNEQFF TGTGCCAGCAGTCCTATCTCAACTAGCTCCTACAATGAGCAGTTCTTC
TRBD1 TRBJ1-2 TRBV5-4 - CASSLATGGANYGYTF TGTGCCAGCAGCTTGGCGACAGGGGGCGCGAACTATGGCTACACCTTC
- TRBJ1-2 TRBV9 - CASSVSEGLNYGYTF TGTGCCAGCAGCGTATCCGAGGGCCTTAACTATGGCTACACCTTC
TRBD2 TRBJ2-2 TRBV7-9 once CASRSRGLASAGELFF TGTGCCAGCAGGTCCCGAGGACTAGCCTCTGCCGGGGAGCTGTTTTTT
- TRBJ1-1 TRBV7-9 - CASSPKGDTEAFF TGTGCCAGCAGCCCGAAAGGGGACACTGAAGCTTTCTTT
- TRBJ2-6 TRBV7-3 - CASRSSGANVLTF TGTGCCAGCAGGAGCTCTGGGGCCAACGTCCTGACTTTC
TRBD2 TRBJ2-2 TRBV7-2 - CASSLSPPAGGGRELFF TGTGCCAGCAGCTTATCCCCCCCAGCGGGAGGAGGCCGGGAGCTGTTTTTT
- TRBJ2-1 TRBV11-3 - CASSSGRFAPNEQFF TGTGCCAGCAGCTCAGGCAGATTCGCCCCCAATGAGCAGTTCTTC
TRBD1 TRBJ1-2 TRBV20-1 once CSASRNRGGYGYTF TGCAGTGCTAGTAGGAACAGGGGGGGGTATGGCTACACCTTC
TRBD1 TRBJ2-1 TRBV6-5 - CASSYSPTGAYNEQFF TGTGCCAGCAGTTACTCGCCGACAGGGGCCTACAATGAGCAGTTCTTC
TRBD1 TRBJ2-1 TRBV9 - CASSSPGQGDEQFF TGTGCCAGCAGCTCCCCGGGACAGGGGGATGAGCAGTTCTTC
- TRBJ1-1 TRBV6-5 - CASSYYGPGEAFF TGTGCCAGCAGTTACTATGGGCCAGGGGAAGCTTTCTTT
- TRBJ2-1 TRBV6-6 - CASSPPGDSAGLADNEQFF TGTGCCAGCAGTCCCCCGGGTGACAGTGCGGGGCTAGCTGACAATGAGCAGTTCTTC
TRBD1 TRBJ1-2 TRBV6-1 - CASSEPSGQGYGYTF TGTGCCAGCAGTGAGCCTTCGGGACAGGGGTATGGCTACACCTTC
- TRBJ1-1 TRBV28 - CASSRGGYIEAFF TGTGCCAGCTCACGAGGGGGTTATATTGAAGCTTTCTTT
- TRBJ2-1 TRBV5-5 - CASIDGGQSYNEQFF TGTGCCAGCATCGACGGAGGACAGTCCTACAATGAGCAGTTCTTC
TRBD1 TRBJ1-6 TRBV19 - CASSIQSWTGGNSPLHF TGTGCCAGTAGTATACAGTCTTGGACAGGGGGGAATTCACCCCTCCACTTT
- TRBJ1-1 TRBV7-6 - CASSLELFNTEAFF TGTGCCAGCAGCTTAGAGCTCTTCAACACTGAAGCTTTCTTT
- TRBJ1-1 TRBV9 - CASSVDVSTEAFF TGTGCCAGCAGCGTAGACGTCAGTACTGAAGCTTTCTTT
- TRBJ2-7 TRBV5-1 once CASSLGGGYEQYF TGCGCCAGCAGCTTGGGGGGCGGCTACGAGCAGTACTTC
TRBD1 TRBJ1-3 TRBV12-3/TRBV12-4 - CASRTGTGNTIYF TGTGCCAGCAGGACAGGGACTGGAAACACCATATATTTT
TRBD1 TRBJ2-2 TRBV9 once CASSVGQGGSGELFF TGTGCCAGCAGCGTAGGACAGGGTGGGTCCGGGGAGCTGTTTTTT
TRBD2 TRBJ2-3 TRBV7-6 once CASSLVSSGSWDSTDTQYF TGTGCCAGCAGCTTAGTTTCTAGCGGGAGTTGGGATAGCACAGATACGCAGTATTTT
- TRBJ1-1 TRBV27 - CASSFQTGNTEAFF TGTGCCAGCAGTTTCCAGACAGGGAACACTGAAGCTTTCTTT